Following are 20 T cell receptor beta chains from one sample sequenced in a study of T-cell reconstitution after alpha-beta-depleted transplantation in children. Unique molecular identifiers featured in how the TCRbeta library was prepared. TCRdb re-called the PCR reads through MiXCR, storing one row per CDR3 protein. The table includes fewer than 350,000 distinct CDR3 sequences, 10% detected once. Here the sequenced sample was PBMCs, taken before TCRalphabeta/CD19-depleted stem cell transplant. The origin of the receptors is a boy under three years old with acute myeloid leukemia, due to receive a stem cell transplant.

The chain couples TRBV2 to TRBJ2-7; possible D gene TRBD1, 6 bases. V was pared by 4 bases and J by 0 bases, with 10 bases between. This CDR3 is 14 amino acids long. CDR1 and CDR2 (germline): SNHLY, FYNNEI. The CDR3 region has the DNA TGTGCCAGCAGTGTTTTGGACAGCTCCTACGAGCAGTACTTC. It translates to CASSVLDSSYEQYF.

This clonotype was detected many times. V usage is TRBV9 and J usage is TRBJ1-5; D may be TRBD1 (6 bases). The CDR3 is 14 residues long. Germline V gives CDR1 SGDLS, CDR2 YYNGEE. The V end lost 4 bases, the J end lost 6 bases, and 14 bases lay between the germline ends. This chain's CDR3 is CASSPQGSGQPQHF. The CDR3, as DNA: TGTGCCAGCAGCCCCCAGGGGTCGGGTCAGCCCCAGCATTTT.

This clonotype was detected many times. This sequence joins TRBV12-3 or TRBV12-4 and TRBJ1-2; 7 nucleotides align to TRBD1. Losses at the gene ends were 10 bases for V and 6 bases for J; bases not matched to a gene: 11. This CDR3 contains 13 residues. This chain's CDR3 is CATKSDRADGYTF. DNA of the CDR3: TGTGCCACCAAATCTGACAGGGCTGATGGCTACACCTTC.

This clonotype was recorded many times. The chain joins TRBV20-1 to TRBJ1-1; no clear D gene. Trimming removed 5 bases from V and 0 bases from J, with 7 bases in between. Germline V gene lookup returns CDR1 DFQATT and CDR2 SNEGSKA (reference sequence). This CDR3 has 12 residues. For the CDR3, the DNA is TGCAGTGCTTACAGCGTGAACACTGAAGCTTTCTTT. Its translation: CSAYSVNTEAFF.

In this sample, this clonotype turned up many times. V gene TRBV29-1 combines with J gene TRBJ1-3; the D is unclear. In germline, CDR1 is SQVTM, CDR2 ANQGSEA. Trimming shortened V by 3 bases and J by 3 bases, and 9 bases separated the two germline ends. This CDR3 spans 13 amino acids. As DNA, the CDR3 is TGCAGCGTTGATGACAAGGGTGGAAACACCATATATTTT. This encodes CSVDDKGGNTIYF.

This clonotype was seen a handful of times. The chain has TRBV27 and TRBJ2-5; TRBD2 agrees at 7 bases. V was clipped by 10 bases and J by 2 bases; unmatched bases: 10. The CDR3 consists of 14 residues. The germline V gene has CDR1 MNHEY and CDR2 SMNVEV (reference sequence). Written as DNA, the CDR3 is TGTGCCACCAAAAAGCGGGGCCATCAAGAGACCCAGTACTTC. Translating gives CATKKRGHQETQYF.

This clonotype has just a few counts. J is TRBJ1-2 and V is TRBV28, with 10 bases that match TRBD1. The CDR3 is made up of 14 amino acids. Germline loops: CDR1 MDHEN, CDR2 SYDVKM. Trimming removed 7 bases from V and 4 bases from J; junction bases left unmatched: 6. DNA for the CDR3: TGTGCCAGCACCTCCGGGACAGGGGTCTATGGCTACACCTTC. Translating gives CASTSGTGVYGYTF.

This clonotype was seen repeatedly, ten times or more. This chain connects TRBV9 to TRBJ1-5; D remains unclear. Trimming left V 3 bases short and J 7 bases short, with 2 bases between. Germline loops: CDR1 SGDLS, CDR2 YYNGEE. The CDR3 runs 10 residues. The CDR3 here is CASSEQPQHF. The CDR3 DNA reads TGTGCCAGCAGCGAACAGCCCCAGCATTTT.

This clonotype appeared once. Being one base from a much bigger clone, this may be a read error. V gene TRBV20-1 combines with J gene TRBJ2-1; tentatively, D is TRBD2 (5 bases). The CDR3 totals 16 residues. Looked up from germline, CDR1 is DFQATT and CDR2 is SNEGSKA (reference sequence). In DNA, the CDR3 is TGCAGTGCTAGACCCCGGACTGTCGACTCCTACAATGATCAGTTCTTC. It translates to CSARPRTVDSYNDQFF.

This clonotype was observed many times. The chain uses TRBV12-3 or TRBV12-4 and TRBJ2-3; the D gene is possibly TRBD1 (5 bases). The CDR3 runs 13 residues. V shed 7 bases and J shed 4 bases, with 12 bases lying between them. CDR3 DNA: TGTGCCAGCATCCAGGGCTGGGCAGATACGCAGTATTTT. The encoded protein is CASIQGWADTQYF.

The chain couples TRBV7-3 to TRBJ2-2; TRBD2 matches 12 bases. Germline loops: CDR1 SGHTA, CDR2 FQGTGA. CDR3 size: 16 residues. V was pared by 5 bases and J by 4 bases, with 5 bases of the junction left unmatched. The CDR3 DNA reads TGTGCCAGCAGCGCTAGCGGGAGGGCCACCACCGGGGAGCTGTTTTTT. Encoded protein: CASSASGRATTGELFF.

This clonotype was observed at least ten times. V gene TRBV7-8 combines with J gene TRBJ2-3; the match to TRBD2 covers 7 bases. Germline V gene sequence: CDR1 SGHVS, CDR2 FQNEAQ. This CDR3 comprises 14 residues. V shed 4 bases and J 4 bases; nucleotides not matched to a gene: 5. CDR3 sequence (DNA): TGTGCCAGCAGCTCCGGACTAGTTCCAGATACGCAGTATTTT. Its protein is CASSSGLVPDTQYF.

This clonotype has just a few counts. The J gene is TRBJ2-5, the V gene TRBV4-1; D might be TRBD1 (6 bases). From germline, CDR1 is MGHRA and CDR2 YSYEKL. Trimming left V 1 base short and J 4 bases short, with 7 bases between. This CDR3 has 13 residues. Written as DNA, the CDR3 is TGCGCCAGCAGCCAAGTAGGGGGAGAGACCCAGTACTTC. Translated: CASSQVGGETQYF.

The sample holds many counts of this clonotype. The chain couples TRBV25-1 to TRBJ2-3, with 8 positions matching TRBD2. The germline V gene has CDR1 MGHDK and CDR2 SYGVNS. With V trimmed by 1 base and J by 8 bases, 8 bases remained unmatched. This CDR3 comprises 15 residues. The CDR3: CASSEFNQREGTQYF. The CDR3 coding sequence is TGTGCCAGCAGTGAATTTAACCAACGGGAGGGTACGCAGTATTTT.

As regards this clonotype: A read error is possible here, since a much larger clone lies one base away. CDR3 amino acids: CASTLGGTSYNEQFF. The CDR3 DNA sequence: TGTGCCAGCACCTTGGGGGGGACGTCCTACAATGAGCAGTTCTTC. The gene calls are TRBV5-5 and TRBJ2-1, with 7 bases identical to TRBD2. CDR1 and CDR2 (germline): SGHKS, YYEKEE (reference sequence). CDR3 size: 15 residues.

This clonotype was seen ten or more times. The rearrangement uses TRBV20-1 and TRBJ2-5; D possibly corresponds to TRBD1 (7 bases). The length of the CDR3 is 13 residues. V gave up 5 bases and J gave up 5 bases, with 15 bases separating them. In germline, CDR1 is DFQATT, CDR2 SNEGSKA (reference sequence). The CDR3 reads CSARRAGGETQYF. In DNA form, the CDR3 reads TGCAGTGCTCGTCGGGCAGGGGGGGAGACCCAGTACTTC.

This clonotype has a count of ten or more. J is TRBJ1-6 and V is TRBV12-3 or TRBV12-4; TRBD1 is a possible D gene (5 bases). Trimming removed 8 bases from V and 5 bases from J, with 13 bases in between. There are 14 residues in the CDR3. The DNA for the CDR3 is TGTGCCAGCTCCCCGGGACGGGATAATTCACCCCTCCACTTT. Protein product: CASSPGRDNSPLHF.

Many counts were recorded for this clonotype. The chain recombines TRBV6-1 with TRBJ1-5; D may be TRBD1 (5 bases). Between the trimmed V and J ends, which lost 1 base and 1 base, there was a span of 17 bases. From germline, CDR1 is MNHNS and CDR2 SASEGT. This CDR3 is 18 amino acids long. The CDR3 region has the DNA TGTGCCAGCAGTGAAGGCCTCCAGGGCGTTCTAAGCAATCAGCCCCAGCATTTT. Its translation: CASSEGLQGVLSNQPQHF.

With respect to this clonotype: A much larger clone lies one base from this, so it may be a read error. The chain has TRBV9 and TRBJ2-3, with 7 bases matching TRBD1. The CDR3 covers 15 residues. Germline V gives CDR1 SGDLS, CDR2 YYNGEE. As DNA, the CDR3 is TGTGTCAGCAGCGTAGTCGGCACAGGGGCTGACACGCAGTATTTT. The encoded protein is CVSSVVGTGADTQYF.

This clonotype showed up many times. The V gene is TRBV7-2, the J gene TRBJ2-4; tentatively, D is TRBD1 or TRBD2 (5 bases each). This CDR3 region has 14 residues. Trimming pared 1 base from V and 6 bases from J, leaving 10 bases between. CDR1 and CDR2 (germline): SGHTA, FQGNSA. The DNA for the CDR3 is TGTGCCAGCAGCTTAGGAGGGGACGGAAACATTCAGTACTTC. Translating it yields CASSLGGDGNIQYF.